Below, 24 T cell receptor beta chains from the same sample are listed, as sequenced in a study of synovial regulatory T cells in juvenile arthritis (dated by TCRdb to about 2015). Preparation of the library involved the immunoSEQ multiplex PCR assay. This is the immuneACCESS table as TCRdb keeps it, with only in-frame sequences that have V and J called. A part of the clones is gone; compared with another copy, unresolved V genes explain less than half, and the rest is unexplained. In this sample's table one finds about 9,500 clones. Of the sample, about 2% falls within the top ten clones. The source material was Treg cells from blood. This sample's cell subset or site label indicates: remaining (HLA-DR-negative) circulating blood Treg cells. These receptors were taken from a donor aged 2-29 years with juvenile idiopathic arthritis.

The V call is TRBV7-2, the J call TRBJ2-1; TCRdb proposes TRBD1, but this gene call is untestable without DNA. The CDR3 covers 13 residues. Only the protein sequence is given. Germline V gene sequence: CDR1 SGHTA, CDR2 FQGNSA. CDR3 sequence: CASSLQGTNEQFF. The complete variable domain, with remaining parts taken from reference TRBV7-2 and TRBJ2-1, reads GAGVSQSPSNKVTEKGKDVELRCDPISGHTALYWYRQSLGQGLEFLIYFQGNSAPDKSGLPSDRFSAERTGGSVSTLTIQRTQQEDSAVYLCASSLQGTNEQFFGPGTRLTVL.

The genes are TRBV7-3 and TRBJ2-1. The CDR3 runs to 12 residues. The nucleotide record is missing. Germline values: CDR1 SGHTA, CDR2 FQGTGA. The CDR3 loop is CASSLRDGEQFF. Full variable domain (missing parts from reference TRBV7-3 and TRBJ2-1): GAGVSQTPSNKVTEKGKYVELRCDPISGHTALYWYRQSLGQGPEFLIYFQGTGAADDSGLPNDRFFAVRPEGSVSTLKIQRTERGDSAVYLCASSLRDGEQFFGPGTRLTVL.

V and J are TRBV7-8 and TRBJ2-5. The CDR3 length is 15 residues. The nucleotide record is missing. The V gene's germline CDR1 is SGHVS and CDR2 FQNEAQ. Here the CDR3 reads CASSLVAGAGETQYF.

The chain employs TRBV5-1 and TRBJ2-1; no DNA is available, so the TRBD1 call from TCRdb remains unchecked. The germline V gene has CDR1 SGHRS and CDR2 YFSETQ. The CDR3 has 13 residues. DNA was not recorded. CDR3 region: CASRTGSGHEQFF.

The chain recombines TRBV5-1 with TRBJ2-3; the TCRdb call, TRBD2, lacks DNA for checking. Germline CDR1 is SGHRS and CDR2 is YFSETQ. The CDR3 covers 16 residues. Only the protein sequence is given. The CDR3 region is CASSLGLAGEGDTQYF.

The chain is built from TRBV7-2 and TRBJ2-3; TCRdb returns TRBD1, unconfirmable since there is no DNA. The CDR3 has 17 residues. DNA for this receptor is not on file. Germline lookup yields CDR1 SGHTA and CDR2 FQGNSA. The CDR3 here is CASSPRARAGSTDTQYF.

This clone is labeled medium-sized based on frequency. This CDR3 is CASSQDPTGRDEKLFF. This chain uses TRBV4-3 with TRBJ1-4. The germline CDR1 and CDR2 sequences are LGHNA and YSLEER. This CDR3 contains 16 residues. No nucleotide data were recorded.

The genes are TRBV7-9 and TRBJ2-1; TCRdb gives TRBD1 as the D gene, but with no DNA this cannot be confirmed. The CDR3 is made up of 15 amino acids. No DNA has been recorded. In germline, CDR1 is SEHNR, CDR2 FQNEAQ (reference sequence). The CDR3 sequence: CASSLGRVPYNEQFF.

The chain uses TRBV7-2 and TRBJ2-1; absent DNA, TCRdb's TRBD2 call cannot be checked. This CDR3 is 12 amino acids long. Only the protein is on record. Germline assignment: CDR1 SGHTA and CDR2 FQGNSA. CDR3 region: CASSFPYNEQFF.

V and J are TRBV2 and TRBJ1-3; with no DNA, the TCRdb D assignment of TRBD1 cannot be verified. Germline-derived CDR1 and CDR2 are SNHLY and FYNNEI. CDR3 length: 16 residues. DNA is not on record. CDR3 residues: CASSEAPQGVGNTIYF.

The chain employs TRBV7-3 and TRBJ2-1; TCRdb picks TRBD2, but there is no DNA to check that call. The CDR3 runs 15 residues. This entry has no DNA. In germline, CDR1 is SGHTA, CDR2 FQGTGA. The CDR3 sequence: CASSPSSGPYNEQFF.

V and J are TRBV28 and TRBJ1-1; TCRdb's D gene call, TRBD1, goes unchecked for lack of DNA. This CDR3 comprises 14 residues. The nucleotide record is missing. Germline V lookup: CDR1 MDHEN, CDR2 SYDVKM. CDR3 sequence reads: CASTSTGINTEAFF.

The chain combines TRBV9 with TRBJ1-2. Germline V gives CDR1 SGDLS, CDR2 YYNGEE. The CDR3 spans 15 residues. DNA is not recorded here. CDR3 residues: CASSYREGRDYGYTF. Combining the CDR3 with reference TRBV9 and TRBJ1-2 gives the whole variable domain DSGVTQTPKHLITATGQRVTLRCSPRSGDLSVYWYQQSLDQGLQFLIQYYNGEERAKGNILERFSAQQFPDLHSELNLSSLELGDSALYFCASSYREGRDYGYTFGSGTRLTVV.

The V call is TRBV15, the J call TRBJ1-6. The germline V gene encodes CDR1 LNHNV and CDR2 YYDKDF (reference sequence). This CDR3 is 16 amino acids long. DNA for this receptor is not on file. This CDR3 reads CATSRGEFWNNSPLHF.

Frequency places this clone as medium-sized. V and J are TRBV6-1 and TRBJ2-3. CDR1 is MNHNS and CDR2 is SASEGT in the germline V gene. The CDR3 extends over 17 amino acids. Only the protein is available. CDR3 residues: CASSEGLAARSTDTQYF.

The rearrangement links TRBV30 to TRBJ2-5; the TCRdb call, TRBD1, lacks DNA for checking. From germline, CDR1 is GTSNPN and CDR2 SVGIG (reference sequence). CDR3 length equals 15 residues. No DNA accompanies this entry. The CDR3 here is CAWSLWFRGGETQYF. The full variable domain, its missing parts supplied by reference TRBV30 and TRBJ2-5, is SQTIHQWPATLVQPVGSPLSLECTVEGTSNPNLYWYRQAAGRGLQLLFYSVGIGQISSEVPQNLSASRPQDRQFILSSKKLLLSDSGFYLCAWSLWFRGGETQYFGPGTRLLVL.

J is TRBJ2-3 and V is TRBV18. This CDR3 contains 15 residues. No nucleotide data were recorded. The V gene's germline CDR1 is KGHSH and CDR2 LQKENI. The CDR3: CASSLGLSSTDTQYF.

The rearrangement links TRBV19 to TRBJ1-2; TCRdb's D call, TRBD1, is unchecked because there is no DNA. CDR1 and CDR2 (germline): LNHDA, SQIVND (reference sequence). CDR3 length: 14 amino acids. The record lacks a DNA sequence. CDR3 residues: CASRRDRGNYGYTF.

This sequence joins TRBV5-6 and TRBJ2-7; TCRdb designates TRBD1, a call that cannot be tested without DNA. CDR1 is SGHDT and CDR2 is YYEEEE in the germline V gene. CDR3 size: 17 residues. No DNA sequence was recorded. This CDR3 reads CASSGLGQVREPYEQYF.

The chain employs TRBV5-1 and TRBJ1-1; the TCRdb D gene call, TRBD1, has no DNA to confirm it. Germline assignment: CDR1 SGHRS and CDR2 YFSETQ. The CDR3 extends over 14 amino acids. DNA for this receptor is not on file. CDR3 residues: CASSLDRGNTEAFF.

CDR3 in amino acids: CASSPGLAGGPRNEQFF. The rearrangement links TRBV11-3 to TRBJ2-1; TCRdb outputs TRBD2, but without DNA this stays unchecked. CDR1 SGHNT and CDR2 YENEEA come from the germline V gene. The CDR3 runs to 17 residues. DNA was not recorded.

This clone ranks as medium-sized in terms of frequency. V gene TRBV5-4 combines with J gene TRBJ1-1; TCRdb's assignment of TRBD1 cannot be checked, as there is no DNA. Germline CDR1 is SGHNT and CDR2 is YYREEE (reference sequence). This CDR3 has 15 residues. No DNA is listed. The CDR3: CASSLKGVANTEAFF.

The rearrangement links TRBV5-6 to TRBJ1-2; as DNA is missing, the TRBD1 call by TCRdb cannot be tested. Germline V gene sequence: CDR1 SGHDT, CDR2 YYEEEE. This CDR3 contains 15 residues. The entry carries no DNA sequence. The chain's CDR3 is CASSLIPGQGNGYTF.

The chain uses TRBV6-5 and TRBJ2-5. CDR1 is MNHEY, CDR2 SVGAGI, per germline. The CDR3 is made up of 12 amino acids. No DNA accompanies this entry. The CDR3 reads CASNGLGETQYF.